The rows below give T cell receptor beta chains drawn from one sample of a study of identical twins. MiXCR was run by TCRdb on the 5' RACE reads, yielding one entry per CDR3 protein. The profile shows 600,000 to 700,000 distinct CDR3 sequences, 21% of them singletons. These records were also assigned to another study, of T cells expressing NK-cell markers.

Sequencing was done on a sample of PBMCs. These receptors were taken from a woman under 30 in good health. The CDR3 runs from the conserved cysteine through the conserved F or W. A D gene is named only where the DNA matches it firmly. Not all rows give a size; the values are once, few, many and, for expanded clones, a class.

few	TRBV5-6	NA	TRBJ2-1	TGTGCCAGCAGCTTTAGGGAAGATCTCAATGAGCAGTTCTTC	CASSFREDLNEQFF
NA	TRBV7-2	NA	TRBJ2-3	TGTGCCAGCAGCTTATCTAGCGCTAGCACAGATACGCAGTATTTT	CASSLSSASTDTQYF
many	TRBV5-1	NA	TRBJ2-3	TGCGCCAGCAGCTTGGCCGGCTCCTCAGGGCGCACAGATACGCAGTATTTT	CASSLAGSSGRTDTQYF
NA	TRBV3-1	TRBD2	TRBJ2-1	TGTGCCAGCAGCCAAGGTTCTCTAGCGGGTTACAATGAGCAGTTCTTC	CASSQGSLAGYNEQFF
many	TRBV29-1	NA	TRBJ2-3	TGCAGCGTTGATCGAGATACGCAGTATTTT	CSVDRDTQYF
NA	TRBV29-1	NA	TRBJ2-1	TGCAGCGTGAGTGGAGACAGATACAATGAGCAGTTCTTC	CSVSGDRYNEQFF
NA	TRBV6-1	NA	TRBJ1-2	TGTGCCAGCAGTGAATATTGGTATGGCTACACCTTC	CASSEYWYGYTF
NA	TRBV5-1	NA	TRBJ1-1	TGCGCCAGCAGCTGGGGAAGGGGGGACACTGAAGCTTTCTTT	CASSWGRGDTEAFF
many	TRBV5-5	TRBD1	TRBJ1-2	TGTGCCAGCAGTTTGGGACAGCTCTATGGCTACACCTTC	CASSLGQLYGYTF
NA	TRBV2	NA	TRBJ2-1	TGTGCCAGCAGTGCCCTTCGTAATGAGCAGTTCTTC	CASSALRNEQFF
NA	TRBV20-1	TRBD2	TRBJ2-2	TGCAGTGCGGGACCTAGCGGGAGGACCGGGGAGCTGTTTTTT	CSAGPSGRTGELFF
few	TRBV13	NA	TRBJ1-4	TGTGCCAGCAGCTTTGGACAGCCTAAAAAACTGTTTTTT	CASSFGQPKKLFF
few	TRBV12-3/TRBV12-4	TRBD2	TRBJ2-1	TGTGCCAGCAATACAGCGGGGGGAACTCTTGAGCAGTTCTTC	CASNTAGGTLEQFF
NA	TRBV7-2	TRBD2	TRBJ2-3	TGTGCCAGCAGCACTAGCGTCTGGACAGATACGCAGTATTTT	CASSTSVWTDTQYF
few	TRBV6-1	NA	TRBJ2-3	TGTGCCAGCAGTGAACTCGGGACGGGGCAAGATACGCAGTATTTT	CASSELGTGQDTQYF
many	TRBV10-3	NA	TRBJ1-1	TGCCTATCACGAGGCACGAACACTGAAGCTTTCTTT	CLSRGTNTEAFF
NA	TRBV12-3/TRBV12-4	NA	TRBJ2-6	TGTGCCAGCAGTGCGGAACCTGCCGTTGGGGCCAACGTCCTGACTTTC	CASSAEPAVGANVLTF
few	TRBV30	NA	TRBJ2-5	TGTGCCTGGAGTGTACACACGGAGACCCAGTACTTC	CAWSVHTETQYF
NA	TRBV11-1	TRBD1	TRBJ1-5	TGTGCCAGCAGCTCAACCCGACAGGGCATACAGCCCCAGCATTTT	CASSSTRQGIQPQHF
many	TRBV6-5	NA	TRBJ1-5	TGTGCCAGCAGTTACTCGAGGGTCGATCAGCCCCAGCATTTT	CASSYSRVDQPQHF
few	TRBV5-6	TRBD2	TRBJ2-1	TGTGCCAGCAGCGGCGAACCACTAGCGGGAGGGTGGAATGAGCAGTTCTTC	CASSGEPLAGGWNEQFF
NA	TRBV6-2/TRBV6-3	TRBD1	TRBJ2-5	TGTGCCAGCATTACGTCGGGACAGGAAGAGACCCAGTACTTC	CASITSGQEETQYF
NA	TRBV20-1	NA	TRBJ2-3	TGCAGTGCTGAAACTCTAGAATCTAGCACAGATACGCAGTATTTT	CSAETLESSTDTQYF
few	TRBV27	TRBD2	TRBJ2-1	TGTGCCAGCAAACTAGCGGGGAGCGATGAGCAGTTCTTC	CASKLAGSDEQFF
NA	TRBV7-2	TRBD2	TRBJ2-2	TGTGCCAGCAGCCCCACCTGGGCGGGAGGGGACACCGGGGAGCTGTTTTTT	CASSPTWAGGDTGELFF
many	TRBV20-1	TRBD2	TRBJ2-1	TGCAGTGCTAGAGGGACTAGCGGGAGGGCCTACAATGAGCAGTTCTTC	CSARGTSGRAYNEQFF
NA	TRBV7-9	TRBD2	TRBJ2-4	TGTGCCAGCAGCTCGGGACTAGGAAACATTCAGTACTTC	CASSSGLGNIQYF
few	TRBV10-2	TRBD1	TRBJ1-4	TGCGCCAGCAGCACAGGGGGAACTAATGAAAAACTGTTTTTT	CASSTGGTNEKLFF
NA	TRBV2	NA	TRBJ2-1	TGTGCCAGGGGATCCGGCGGAGGCTACAATGAGCAGTTCTTC	CARGSGGGYNEQFF
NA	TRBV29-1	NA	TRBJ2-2	TGCAGCGCCCTAGGGGGGGTCACCGGGGAGCTGTTTTTT	CSALGGVTGELFF
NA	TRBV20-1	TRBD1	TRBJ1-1	TGCAGTGCTACCCCGGGGGCAGGGGGGACCGCTGAAGCTTTCTTT	CSATPGAGGTAEAFF
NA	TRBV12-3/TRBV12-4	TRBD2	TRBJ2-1	TGTGCCAGCAGTACCCCTAGCGGGAGCTCCTACAATGAGCAGTTCTTC	CASSTPSGSSYNEQFF
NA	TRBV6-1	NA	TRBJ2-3	TGTGCCAGCAGTGAAAGCTTCCGTGGAGATACGCAGTATTTT	CASSESFRGDTQYF
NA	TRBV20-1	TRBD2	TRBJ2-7	TGCAGTGCTCGTATAGCGGGAGAGTATTCCGAGCAGTACTTC	CSARIAGEYSEQYF
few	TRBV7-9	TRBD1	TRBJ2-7	TGTGCCAGCAGCTTCGCCAGAGGACAGGGGAGCTCCTACGAGCAGTACTTC	CASSFARGQGSSYEQYF
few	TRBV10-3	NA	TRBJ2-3	TGTGCCATCAGTGCTCGGGACACGGATACGCAGTATTTT	CAISARDTDTQYF
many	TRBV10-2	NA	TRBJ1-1	TGCGCCAGCAGTGTTTGGGGGACGAACACTGAAGCTTTCTTT	CASSVWGTNTEAFF
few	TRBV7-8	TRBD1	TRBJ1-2	TGTGCCAGCAGCTTATACAGGGGTAATGGCTACACCTTC	CASSLYRGNGYTF
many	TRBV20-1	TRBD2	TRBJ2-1	TGCAGTGCCGTAGCGGGAGAAGATTCCCACAATGAGCAGTTCTTC	CSAVAGEDSHNEQFF
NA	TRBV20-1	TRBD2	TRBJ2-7	TGCAGTCCCCGGGGGGGTAGAGGAGCTCGAGAGCAGTACTTC	CSPRGGRGAREQYF
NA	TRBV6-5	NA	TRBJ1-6	TGTGCCAGCAGTTACTCGGGGTCAGGATCACCCCTCCACTTT	CASSYSGSGSPLHF
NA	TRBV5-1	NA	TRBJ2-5	TGCGCCAGCAGCCCCTCCCCGGGAGAGGAGACCCAGTACTTC	CASSPSPGEETQYF
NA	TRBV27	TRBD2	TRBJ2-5	TGTGCCAGCAGAGCGGGACGGACTCAAGAGACCCAGTACTTC	CASRAGRTQETQYF
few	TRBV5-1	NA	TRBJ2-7	TGCGCCAGCAGCCATGGGGACAACTACGAGCAGTACTTC	CASSHGDNYEQYF
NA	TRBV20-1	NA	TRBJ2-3	TGCAGTGCTCCCTCCAAGGTGGCAGATACGCAGTATTTT	CSAPSKVADTQYF
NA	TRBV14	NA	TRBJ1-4	TGTGCCAGCAGCATACGACGGACCCCTAATGAAAAACTGTTTTTT	CASSIRRTPNEKLFF
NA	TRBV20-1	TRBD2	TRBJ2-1	TGCAGTGCTAGGACACTAGCGGGCACCTACAATGAGCAGTTCTTC	CSARTLAGTYNEQFF
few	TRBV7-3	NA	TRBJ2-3	TGTGCCAGCAGCACGCAGGGAGATACGCAGTATTTT	CASSTQGDTQYF
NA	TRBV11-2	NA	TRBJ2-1	TGTGCCAGCACCCGGGACTGGGTATACAATGAGCAGTTCTTC	CASTRDWVYNEQFF
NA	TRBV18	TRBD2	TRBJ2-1	TGTGCCAGCTCACCTACACGGGTCGGGGGGAAGGATGAGCAGTTCTTC	CASSPTRVGGKDEQFF
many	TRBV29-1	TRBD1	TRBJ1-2	TGCAGCGCCGGACAGGGGGACTATGGCTACACCTTC	CSAGQGDYGYTF